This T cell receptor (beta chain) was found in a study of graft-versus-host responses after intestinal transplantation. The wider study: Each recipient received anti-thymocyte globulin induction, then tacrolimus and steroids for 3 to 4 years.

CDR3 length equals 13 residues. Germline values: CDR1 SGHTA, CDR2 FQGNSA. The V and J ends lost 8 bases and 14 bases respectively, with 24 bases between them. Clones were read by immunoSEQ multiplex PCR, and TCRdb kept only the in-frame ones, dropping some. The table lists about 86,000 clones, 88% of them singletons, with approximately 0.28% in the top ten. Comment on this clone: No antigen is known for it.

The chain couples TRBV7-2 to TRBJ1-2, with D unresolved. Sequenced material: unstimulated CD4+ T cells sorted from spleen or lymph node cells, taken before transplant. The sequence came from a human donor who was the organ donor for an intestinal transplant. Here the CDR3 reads CASRSKFRVRETF. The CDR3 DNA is TGTGCCAGCCGATCCAAGTTCCGGGTGCGGGAAACCTTC.